This T cell receptor (beta chain) was profiled in a study of blood T cells in healthy people across ages. A sample-barcoded 5' primer and a J-beta primer mix were used in a second PCR of roughly 7 to 11 cycles. TCRdb redid the calling of the 5' RACE reads with MiXCR, one entry per CDR3 protein. The table records around 1,800,000 distinct CDR3 sequences, roughly two fifths of them present only once. Whole-study results and caveats: Estimated diversity, derived from one million T cells, was regarded as an underestimate. In long-lived donors, naive CD4+ cell counts and diversity exceeded those of aged donors. Significant beta diversity loss was already apparent by age approximately 38, declining roughly linearly.

As to this clonotype: Its antigen is not known.

The CDR3 is 15 amino acids. Trimming removed 0 bases at V and 7 bases at J, with 14 bases between. Germline V CDR1 and CDR2: SGDLS, YYNGEE. The chain employs TRBV9 and TRBJ2-1; weak D call: TRBD2 (6 bases). This sequence originates from a human donor in good health. Sequencing used blood. The CDR3 loop reads CASSVVGTAGNEQFF. The CDR3 region has the DNA TGTGCCAGCAGCGTAGTTGGGACCGCGGGGAATGAGCAGTTCTTC.